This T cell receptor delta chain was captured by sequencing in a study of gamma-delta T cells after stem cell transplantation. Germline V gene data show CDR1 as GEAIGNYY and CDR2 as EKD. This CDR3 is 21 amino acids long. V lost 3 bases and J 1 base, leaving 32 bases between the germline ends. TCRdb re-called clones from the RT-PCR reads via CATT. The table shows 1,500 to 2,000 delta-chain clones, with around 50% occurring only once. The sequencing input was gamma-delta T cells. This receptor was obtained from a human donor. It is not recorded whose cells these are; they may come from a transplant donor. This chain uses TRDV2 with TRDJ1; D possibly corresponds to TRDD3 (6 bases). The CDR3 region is CACDPLQLGEKRHVGTDKLIF. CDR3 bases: TGTGCCTGTGACCCTCTACAACTGGGAGAGAAACGTCATGTGGGCACCGATAAACTCATCTTT.